This TCR beta chain was obtained from a study of human T cells and chemical hapten exposure. TCRdb ran MiXCR on the RACE reads and lists one entry per CDR3 protein. The sample carries some 59,000 distinct CDR3 sequences, over 9% recorded once. Time point specified: pre-sensitization, week 0. Documented treatment: therapeutic diphenylcyclopropenone sensitization with weekly scalp DPC. Per the germline V gene, CDR1 is SQVTM and CDR2 is ANQGSEA. This CDR3 is built from 11 residues. V lost 4 bases to trimming and J lost 3 bases, with 6 bases between them. The rearrangement uses TRBV29-1 and TRBJ1-1; D uncertain. The sample consisted of whole blood, taken in connection with sensitization to the hapten diphenylcyclopropenone (DPC). The TCR originated in a woman in her forties with alopecia areata. Some clones in this sample may be carry-over from other donors' samples. The CDR3: CSVVRHTEAFF. In nucleotides, the CDR3 is TGCAGCGTTGTTCGCCACACTGAAGCTTTCTTT.